These T cell receptor beta chains were read from a single sample in a study of T cell changes during pregnancy in multiple sclerosis. Sequencing used immunoSEQ multiplex PCR; TCRdb keeps in-frame clones, though not all of them. The sample records 69,000 or so clones, 85% to 95% being singletons. Sample: peripheral blood, taken in the third trimester of pregnancy. The receptors stem from a female donor in good health, enrolled as a control in a pregnancy study. CDR3s include the opening cysteine and the closing phenylalanine or tryptophan. D genes are given only for firm matches. Size values are once, few and many counts, or a class for expanded clones, and some rows have none.

j_call v_call d_call clone_size cdr3_nt cdr3_aa
TRBJ2-7 TRBV5-6 . . TGTGCCAGCAGTTCGTTTCTTTGGCAGGGGCAGGACGAGCAGTACTTC CASSSFLWQGQDEQYF
TRBJ1-2 TRBV6-5 . . TGTGCCAGCCGAAAGGATGGGGCAGAAGGCTATGGCTACACCTTC CASRKDGAEGYGYTF
TRBJ2-5 TRBV2 TRBD2 . TGTGCCAGCAAGGGGCTAGCGGGGAATTCAGGGACCCAGTACTTC CASKGLAGNSGTQYF
TRBJ1-2 TRBV6-1 . . TGTGCCAGCAGTGATATCGCGGGGAGCTACACCTTC CASSDIAGSYTF
TRBJ2-1 TRBV2 . . TGTGCCAGCAGTCCACTAGCACGGTACAATGAGCAGTTCTTC CASSPLARYNEQFF
TRBJ1-3 TRBV4-2 . . TGTGCCAGCAGCGCTGACGGGACACTATATTTT CASSADGTLYF
TRBJ1-6 TRBV30 TRBD1 . TGTGCCTGGAGCCTACAGGGGGCTGTCTATAATTCACCCCTCCACTTT CAWSLQGAVYNSPLHF
TRBJ1-6 TRBV7-9 . . TGTGCCAGCAGCCCCCCCGCAAAAGGGAGCTCCTATAATTCACCCCTCCACTTT CASSPPAKGSSYNSPLHF
TRBJ2-5 TRBV18 . . TGTGCCAGCTCACCCGCGTGGACTTCTCAAGAGACCCAGTACTTC CASSPAWTSQETQYF
TRBJ2-1 TRBV27 TRBD2 . TGTGCCAGCAGCCAAAATAGCGGGAGTTTTGGGTTCTTC CASSQNSGSFGFF
TRBJ1-4 TRBV28 . . TGTGCCAGCAGTTTAGCAGTCAGGGGAGAAAAACTGTTTTTT CASSLAVRGEKLFF
TRBJ2-5 TRBV7-2 TRBD2 . TGTGCCAGCAGCCCGTTAGGTGGGGGGGAAGAGACCCAGTACTTC CASSPLGGGEETQYF
TRBJ2-6 TRBV5-1 . . TGCGCCAGCAGCTCACAGGGCTCTGGGGCCAACGTCCTGACTTTC CASSSQGSGANVLTF
TRBJ1-2 TRBV28 . . TGTGCCAGCGGCAGTTACTATGGCTACACCTTC CASGSYYGYTF
TRBJ2-1 TRBV18 TRBD1 once TGTGCCAGCTCACCTACGGGACAGGCCTCCAATGAGCAGTTCTTC CASSPTGQASNEQFF
TRBJ2-1 TRBV9 TRBD2 . TGTGCCAGCAGCGTAGCGGCTAGCGGGGGAGAATACAATGAGCAGTTCTTC CASSVAASGGEYNEQFF
TRBJ2-7 TRBV19 TRBD1 . TGTGCCTCCCGGGACCGGGACAGGGCGTCCTACGAGCAGTACTTC CASRDRDRASYEQYF
TRBJ1-1 TRBV6-5 . . TGTGCCAGCAGTTACTATTCCGGGGGGCAGAACACTGAAGCTTTCTTT CASSYYSGGQNTEAFF
TRBJ1-3 TRBV30 . . TGTGCCTGGGGACTGCATAAGTCTGGAAACACCATATATTTT CAWGLHKSGNTIYF
TRBJ1-2 TRBV18 TRBD1 . TGTGCCAGCTCCATCCAACCAATGCCAGGGGGCTATGGCTACACCTTC CASSIQPMPGGYGYTF
TRBJ2-3 TRBV19 . once TGTGCCAGTAGGGGGGCAGGGACAGATACGCAGTATTTT CASRGAGTDTQYF
TRBJ1-2 TRBV28 TRBD1 . TGTGCCAGCAGTAGAACAGGGGACGGCTACACCTTC CASSRTGDGYTF
TRBJ2-3 TRBV7-9 . . TGTGCCAGCAGCCATATGACGGCGGCCTCAGATACGCAGTATTTT CASSHMTAASDTQYF
TRBJ1-2 TRBV11-2 . . TGTGCCAGCAGCTTCCAGGCCTCAGGGGGCTACACCTTC CASSFQASGGYTF
TRBJ1-2 TRBV7-9 TRBD1 few TGTGCCAGCAGCTCTTCCGGGACAGTCGACGGCTACACCTTC CASSSSGTVDGYTF
TRBJ2-5 TRBV6-1 TRBD2 . TGTGCCACCACCCGGGAGGTTCAAGAGACCCAGTACTTC CATTREVQETQYF
TRBJ2-5 TRBV4-1 TRBD1 . TGCGCCAGCAGCCAAGCGGACAGGAGGAACCAAGAGACCCAGTACTTC CASSQADRRNQETQYF
TRBJ2-1 TRBV29-1 . once TGCAGCGTAATAGCGGACTCGACATGGGGGGAGCAGTTCTTC CSVIADSTWGEQFF
TRBJ2-6 TRBV9 TRBD1 . TGTGCCAGCAGCCCTGGACAGGAGGCCGTCCTGACTTTC CASSPGQEAVLTF
TRBJ1-5 TRBV10-3 . . TGTGCCATCAGTGAAGACAGCCGCGGCAATCAGCCCCAGCATTTT CAISEDSRGNQPQHF
TRBJ1-2 TRBV6-1 . once TGTGCCAGCAGTGAAGCCTCTACACAGCTAGGCTACACCTTC CASSEASTQLGYTF
TRBJ2-1 TRBV10-3 TRBD2 . TGTGCCATCCTCATCCAGCGGGGAAGGGGTGGCAATGAGCAGTTCTTC CAILIQRGRGGNEQFF
TRBJ2-7 TRBV5-1 TRBD1 . TGCGCCAGCAGCTTGGATGGGACAGGGAAGTACGAGCAGTACTTC CASSLDGTGKYEQYF
TRBJ2-7 TRBV6-5 TRBD1 . TGTGCCAGCAGAAACCCGGGACAGTCCTACGAGCAGTACTTC CASRNPGQSYEQYF
TRBJ2-6 TRBV30 . . TGTGCCTGGGCGCCGGGTTCTGGGGCCAACGTCCTGACTTTC CAWAPGSGANVLTF
TRBJ2-1 TRBV7-3 . once TGTGCCAGCAGCGGGACTCCCTACAATGAGCAGTTCTTC CASSGTPYNEQFF
TRBJ2-3 TRBV7-2 TRBD2 . TGTGCCAGCAGCTTATGGGGGGGAGGGACGGATACGCAGTATTTT CASSLWGGGTDTQYF
TRBJ1-2 TRBV20-1 . . TGCAGTGCTAGTCCCCTCTATGGCTACACCTTC CSASPLYGYTF
TRBJ2-7 TRBV15 TRBD1 . TGTGCCACCAGCAGACCGGACAGGGGACACGAGCAGTACTTC CATSRPDRGHEQYF
TRBJ2-7 TRBV4-3 TRBD2 . TGCGCCAGCAGCCAAGATCTAGCGGTTAGATACGAGCAGTACTTC CASSQDLAVRYEQYF
TRBJ2-1 TRBV6-4 . . TGTGCCAGCAGTGACCTCGGTGGGAGCAATGAGCAGTTCTTC CASSDLGGSNEQFF
TRBJ2-5 TRBV5-6 . . TGTGCCAGCAGCAGGACGCTCTATCAGGGGGAGACCCAGTACTTC CASSRTLYQGETQYF
TRBJ2-6 TRBV5-1 . . TGCGCCAGCAGCCCCCCGGTGGGGGGGCGTGGGGCCAACGTCCTGACTTTC CASSPPVGGRGANVLTF
TRBJ1-3 TRBV5-4 . . TGTGCCAGCAGCTTCGGACAAACCTCTGGAAACACCATATATTTT CASSFGQTSGNTIYF
TRBJ2-1 TRBV5-1 TRBD1 . TGCGCCAGCAGCTGGACAGGGTACAATGAGCAGTTCTTC CASSWTGYNEQFF
TRBJ1-5 TRBV5-1 TRBD1 . TGCGCCAGCAGCTTGGGGCCGGGACAGGGGTTGATCGGGCAGCCCCAGCATTTT CASSLGPGQGLIGQPQHF
TRBJ2-5 TRBV19 TRBD1 . TGTGCCAGTAGTCGATCGGCGGGCTTGGGACAGGGGTTGAAGACCCAGTACTTC CASSRSAGLGQGLKTQYF
TRBJ2-1 TRBV9 . . TGTGCCAGCAGCGTGTCTCCTAACTCCTACAATGAGCAGTTCTTC CASSVSPNSYNEQFF
TRBJ2-7 TRBV25-1 TRBD2 . TGTGCCAGCAGTGACGCACCTCTTGCGGGGGTAAACTACGAGCAGTACTTC CASSDAPLAGVNYEQYF
TRBJ2-1 TRBV7-3 . once TGTGCCAGCAGACGCCTCCCGGGGATATACAATGAGCAGTTCTTC CASRRLPGIYNEQFF
TRBJ2-1 TRBV19 TRBD2 few TGTGCCAGTAAAAATGTACCGGGAGGGCCTTATGAGCAGTTCTTC CASKNVPGGPYEQFF
TRBJ2-1 TRBV27 . . TGTGCCAGCAGTTCCCCGGGGTTGGTCGCGAACTACAATGAGCAGTTCTTC CASSSPGLVANYNEQFF
TRBJ2-3 TRBV6-4 TRBD2 few TGTGCCAGCAGTGAAAGCGGGGGGGCGACAGATACGCAGTATTTT CASSESGGATDTQYF
TRBJ1-6 TRBV6-1 TRBD1 . TGTGCCAGCAGTGAGCTGACAGGGGATAATTCACCCCTCCACTTT CASSELTGDNSPLHF
TRBJ1-1 TRBV18 . . TGTGCCAGCTCACCTTTACACCCGAACACTGAAGCTTTCTTT CASSPLHPNTEAFF
TRBJ2-2 TRBV15 . . TGTGCCACCAGCAGAGATGCCCAGGGGACCGGGGAGCTGTTTTTT CATSRDAQGTGELFF
TRBJ2-1 TRBV2 . . TGTGCCAGCATCAGCCCTAGACGAAATGAGCAGTTCTTC CASISPRRNEQFF
TRBJ2-3 TRBV5-4 . . TGTGCCAGCAGCTTGGGTGGGAGCGTCACGTACTTAGATACGCAGTATTTT CASSLGGSVTYLDTQYF